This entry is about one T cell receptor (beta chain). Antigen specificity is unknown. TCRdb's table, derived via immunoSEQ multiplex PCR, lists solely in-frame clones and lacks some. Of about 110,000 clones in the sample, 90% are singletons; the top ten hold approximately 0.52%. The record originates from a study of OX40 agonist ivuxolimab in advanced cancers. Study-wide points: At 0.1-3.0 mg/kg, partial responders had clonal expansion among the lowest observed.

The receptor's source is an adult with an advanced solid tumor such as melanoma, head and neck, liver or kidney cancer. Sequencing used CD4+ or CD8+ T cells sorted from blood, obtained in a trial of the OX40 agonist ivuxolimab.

The DNA for the CDR3 is TGTGCCAGCTCATTCGGACAGTCCCCCAAAGAGACCCAGTACTTC. It specifies CASSFGQSPKETQYF. The chain recombines TRBV5-6 with TRBJ2-5; tentative D call: TRBD1 (6 bases). Trimming cost V 7 bases and J 3 bases, with 19 bases left between them. The CDR3 spans 15 residues. Germline V gene sequence: CDR1 SGHDT, CDR2 YYEEEE.